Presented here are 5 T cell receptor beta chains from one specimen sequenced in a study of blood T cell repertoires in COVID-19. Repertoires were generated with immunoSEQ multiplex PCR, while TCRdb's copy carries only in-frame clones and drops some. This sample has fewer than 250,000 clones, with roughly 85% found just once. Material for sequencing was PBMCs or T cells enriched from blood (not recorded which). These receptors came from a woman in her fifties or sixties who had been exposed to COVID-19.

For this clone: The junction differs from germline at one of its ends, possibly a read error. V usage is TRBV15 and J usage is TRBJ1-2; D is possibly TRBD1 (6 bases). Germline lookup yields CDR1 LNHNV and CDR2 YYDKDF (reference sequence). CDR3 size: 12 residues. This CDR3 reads CATSREGDRTIF. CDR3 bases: TGTGCCACCAGCAGAGAGGGCGACAGGACCATCTTC.

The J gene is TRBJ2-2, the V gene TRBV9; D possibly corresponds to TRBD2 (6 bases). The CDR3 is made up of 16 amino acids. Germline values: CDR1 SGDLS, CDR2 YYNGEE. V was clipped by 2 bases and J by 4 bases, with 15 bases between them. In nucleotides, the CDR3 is TGTGCCAGCAGCGTCGACCAAGGGGAGGTCACCGGGGAGCTGTTTTTT. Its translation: CASSVDQGEVTGELFF.

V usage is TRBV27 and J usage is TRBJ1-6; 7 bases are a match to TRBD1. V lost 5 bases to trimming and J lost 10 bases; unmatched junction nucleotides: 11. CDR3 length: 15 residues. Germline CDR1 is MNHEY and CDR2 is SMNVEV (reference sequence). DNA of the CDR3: TGTGCCAGCAGTCAACAGGGGAGGAATATCTCACCCCTCCACTTT. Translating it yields CASSQQGRNISPLHF.

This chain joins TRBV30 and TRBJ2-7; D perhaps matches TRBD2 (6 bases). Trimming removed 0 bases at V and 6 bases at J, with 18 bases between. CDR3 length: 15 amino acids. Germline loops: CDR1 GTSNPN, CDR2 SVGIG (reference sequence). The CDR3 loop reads CAWSVLGMGGAEQYF. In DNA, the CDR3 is TGTGCCTGGAGTGTACTAGGGATGGGGGGAGCCGAGCAGTACTTC.

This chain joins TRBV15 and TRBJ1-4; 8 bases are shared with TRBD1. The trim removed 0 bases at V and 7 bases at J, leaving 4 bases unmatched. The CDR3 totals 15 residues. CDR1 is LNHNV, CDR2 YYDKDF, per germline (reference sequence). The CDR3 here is CATSRDRGLSEKLFF. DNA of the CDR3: TGTGCCACCAGCAGAGACAGGGGGCTGAGTGAAAAACTGTTTTTT. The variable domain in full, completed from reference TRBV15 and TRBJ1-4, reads DAMVIQNPRYQVTQFGKPVTLSCSQTLNHNVMYWYQQKSSQAPKLLFHYYDKDFNNEADTPDNFQSRRPNTSFCFLDIRSPGLGDTAMYLCATSRDRGLSEKLFFGSGTQLSVL.